The clone carrying this T cell receptor beta chain has just one count. Its specificity is not known. This specimen belongs to a study of cytomegalovirus exposure and HLA in healthy donors. Study findings and constraints: A later analysis linked a missense DCLRE1C variant to TCR beta V- and J-gene trimming.

CDR3 length: 14 amino acids. Per germline, CDR1 SEHNR and CDR2 FQNEAQ (reference sequence). Trimming cost V 0 bases and J 4 bases, with 10 bases left between them. A multiplex PCR was run with 60 Vbeta primers and 13 Jbeta primers. Here immunoSEQ multiplex PCR was the method, and the copy in TCRdb shows in-frame clones only, minus some. The data hold some 150,000 clones, with roughly 65% observed a single time. This chain connects TRBV7-9 to TRBJ2-7, with unresolved D. The sequence derives from a woman aged 25-40 years in good health and CMV-seronegative. Sequences were obtained from PBMCs. CDR3 coding DNA: TGTGCCAGCAGCTTAGCTCCAGGTTTTTACGAGCAGTACTTC. Translation gives CASSLAPGFYEQYF.